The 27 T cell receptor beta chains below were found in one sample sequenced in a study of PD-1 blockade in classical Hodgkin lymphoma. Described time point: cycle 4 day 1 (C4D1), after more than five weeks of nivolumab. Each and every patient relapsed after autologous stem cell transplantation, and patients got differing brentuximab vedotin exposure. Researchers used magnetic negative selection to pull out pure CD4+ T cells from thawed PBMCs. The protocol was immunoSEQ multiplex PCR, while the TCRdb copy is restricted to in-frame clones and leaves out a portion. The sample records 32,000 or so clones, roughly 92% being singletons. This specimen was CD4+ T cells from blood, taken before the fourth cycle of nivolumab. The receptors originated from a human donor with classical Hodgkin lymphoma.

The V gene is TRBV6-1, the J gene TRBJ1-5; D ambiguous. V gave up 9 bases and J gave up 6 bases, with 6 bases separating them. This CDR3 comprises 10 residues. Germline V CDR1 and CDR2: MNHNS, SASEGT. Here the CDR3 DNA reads TGTGCCAGGATGGTTCAGCCCCAGCATTTT. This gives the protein CARMVQPQHF.

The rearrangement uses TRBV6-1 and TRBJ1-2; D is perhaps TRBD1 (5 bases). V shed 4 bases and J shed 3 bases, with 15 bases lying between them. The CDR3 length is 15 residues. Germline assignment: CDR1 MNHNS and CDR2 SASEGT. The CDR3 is CASSVGPARDYGYTF. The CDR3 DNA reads TGTGCCAGCAGTGTAGGTCCCGCCAGGGACTATGGCTACACCTTC.

The CDR3 DNA is TGCGCCAGCAGCCAAGTTGACATGGGGCTTATAAACACTGAAGCTTTCTTT. Encoded protein: CASSQVDMGLINTEAFF. The chain combines TRBV4-1 with TRBJ1-1; D perhaps matches TRBD1 (5 bases). Germline V gives CDR1 MGHRA, CDR2 YSYEKL. There are 17 residues in the CDR3. The V end lost 1 base, the J end lost 2 bases, and 17 bases lay between the germline ends.

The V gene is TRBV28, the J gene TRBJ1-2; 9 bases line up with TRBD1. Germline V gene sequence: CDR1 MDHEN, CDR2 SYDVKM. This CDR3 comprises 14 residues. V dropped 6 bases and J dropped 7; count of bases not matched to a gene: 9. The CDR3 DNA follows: TGTGCCAGCAGAACGGGACAGGGAAGAGGTGGCTACACCTTC. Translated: CASRTGQGRGGYTF.

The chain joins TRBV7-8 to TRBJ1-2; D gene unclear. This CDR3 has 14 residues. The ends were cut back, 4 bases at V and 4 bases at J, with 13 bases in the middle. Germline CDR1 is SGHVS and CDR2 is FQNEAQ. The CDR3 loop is CASSSREGVYGYTF. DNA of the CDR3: TGTGCCAGCAGCTCTCGGGAGGGCGTCTATGGCTACACCTTC.

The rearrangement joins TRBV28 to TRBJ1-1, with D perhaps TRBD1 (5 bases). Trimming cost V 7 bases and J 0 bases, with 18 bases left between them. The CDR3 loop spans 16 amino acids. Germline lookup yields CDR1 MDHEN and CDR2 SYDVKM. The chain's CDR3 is CASIGAAGTMNTEAFF. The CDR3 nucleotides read TGTGCCAGCATAGGGGCCGCGGGCACCATGAACACTGAAGCTTTCTTT.

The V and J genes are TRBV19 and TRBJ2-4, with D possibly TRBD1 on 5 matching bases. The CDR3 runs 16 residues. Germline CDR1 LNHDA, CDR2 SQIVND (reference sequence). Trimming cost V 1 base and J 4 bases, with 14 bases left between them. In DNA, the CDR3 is TGTGCCAGTAGTATAGGTTTGCTCGACAGTAAAAACATTCAGTACTTC. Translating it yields CASSIGLLDSKNIQYF.

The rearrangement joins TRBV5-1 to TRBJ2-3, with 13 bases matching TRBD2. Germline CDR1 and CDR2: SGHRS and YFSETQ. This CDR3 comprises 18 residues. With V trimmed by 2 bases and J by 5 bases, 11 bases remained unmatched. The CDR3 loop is CASSLLRTSGRGGDTQYF. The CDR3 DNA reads TGCGCCAGCAGCTTATTACGGACTAGCGGGAGAGGGGGAGATACGCAGTATTTT.

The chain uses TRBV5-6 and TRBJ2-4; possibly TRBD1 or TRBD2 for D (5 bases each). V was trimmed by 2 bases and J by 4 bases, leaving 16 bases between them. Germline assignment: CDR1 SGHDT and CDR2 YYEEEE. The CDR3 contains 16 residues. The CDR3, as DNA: TGTGCCAGCAGCTTTTTGGGACCGGAGAAAAAAAACATTCAGTACTTC. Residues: CASSFLGPEKKNIQYF.

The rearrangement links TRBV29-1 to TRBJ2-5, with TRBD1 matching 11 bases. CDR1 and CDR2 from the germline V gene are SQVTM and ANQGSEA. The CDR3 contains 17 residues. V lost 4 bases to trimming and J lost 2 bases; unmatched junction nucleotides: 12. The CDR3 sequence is CSVGSDRGRGGQETQYF. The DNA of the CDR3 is TGCAGCGTTGGATCGGACAGGGGGCGGGGAGGGCAAGAGACCCAGTACTTC.

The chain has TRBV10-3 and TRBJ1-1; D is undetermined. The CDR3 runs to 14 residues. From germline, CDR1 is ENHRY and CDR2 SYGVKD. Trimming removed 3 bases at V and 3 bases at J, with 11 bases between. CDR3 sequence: CAISDTSGYTEAFF. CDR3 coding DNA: TGTGCCATCAGTGATACGAGCGGATACACTGAAGCTTTCTTT.

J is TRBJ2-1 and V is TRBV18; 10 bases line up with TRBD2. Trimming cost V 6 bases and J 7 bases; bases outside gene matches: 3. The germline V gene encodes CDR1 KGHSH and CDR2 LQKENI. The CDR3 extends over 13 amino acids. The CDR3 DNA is TGTGCCAGCTCTGGGACTAGCGTGAATGAGCAGTTCTTC. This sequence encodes CASSGTSVNEQFF.

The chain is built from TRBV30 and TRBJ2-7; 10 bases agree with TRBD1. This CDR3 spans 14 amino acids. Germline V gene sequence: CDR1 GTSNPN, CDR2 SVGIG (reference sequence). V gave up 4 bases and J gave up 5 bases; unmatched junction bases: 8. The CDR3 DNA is TGTGCCTGGACCCCGCGGGACAGGGGAAACGAGCAGTACTTC. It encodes CAWTPRDRGNEQYF.

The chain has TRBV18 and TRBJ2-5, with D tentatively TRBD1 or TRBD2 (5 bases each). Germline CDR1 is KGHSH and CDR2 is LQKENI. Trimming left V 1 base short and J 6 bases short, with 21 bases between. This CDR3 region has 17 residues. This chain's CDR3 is CASSPQATEGSKKTQYF. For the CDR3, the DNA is TGTGCCAGCTCACCACAAGCGACCGAGGGGTCCAAAAAGACCCAGTACTTC.

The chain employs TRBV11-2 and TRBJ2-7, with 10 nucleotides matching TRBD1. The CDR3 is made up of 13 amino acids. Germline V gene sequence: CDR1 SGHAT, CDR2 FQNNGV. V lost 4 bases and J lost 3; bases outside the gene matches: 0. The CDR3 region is CASSWTGGYEQYF. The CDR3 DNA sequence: TGTGCCAGCAGCTGGACAGGGGGCTACGAGCAGTACTTC.

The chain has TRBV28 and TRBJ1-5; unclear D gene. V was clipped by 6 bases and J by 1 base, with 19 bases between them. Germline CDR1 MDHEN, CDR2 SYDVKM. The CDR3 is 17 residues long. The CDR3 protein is CASSPPGGSRSNQPQHF. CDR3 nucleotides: TGTGCCAGCAGCCCCCCCGGTGGTTCCAGGAGCAATCAGCCCCAGCATTTT.

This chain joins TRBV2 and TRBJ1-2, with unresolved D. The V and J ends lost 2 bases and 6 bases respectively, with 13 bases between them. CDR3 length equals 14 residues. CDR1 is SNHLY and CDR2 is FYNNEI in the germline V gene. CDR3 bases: TGTGCCAGCAGTGAAAGCAGATCTTATGATGGCTACACCTTC. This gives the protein CASSESRSYDGYTF.

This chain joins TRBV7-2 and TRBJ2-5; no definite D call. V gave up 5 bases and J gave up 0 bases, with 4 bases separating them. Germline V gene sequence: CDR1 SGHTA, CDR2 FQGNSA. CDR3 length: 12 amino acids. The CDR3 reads CASSQNQETQYF. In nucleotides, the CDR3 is TGTGCCAGCAGCCAAAACCAAGAGACCCAGTACTTC.

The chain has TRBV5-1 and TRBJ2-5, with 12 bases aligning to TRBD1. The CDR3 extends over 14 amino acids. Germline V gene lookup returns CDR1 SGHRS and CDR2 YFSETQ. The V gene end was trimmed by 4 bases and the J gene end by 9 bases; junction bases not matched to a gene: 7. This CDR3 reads CASSLEGQGASQYF. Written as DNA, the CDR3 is TGCGCCAGCAGCCTAGAGGGACAGGGGGCTTCCCAGTACTTC.

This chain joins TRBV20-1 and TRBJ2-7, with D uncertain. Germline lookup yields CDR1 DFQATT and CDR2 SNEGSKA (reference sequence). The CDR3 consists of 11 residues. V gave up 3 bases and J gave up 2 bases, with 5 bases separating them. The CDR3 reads CSASRAYEQYF. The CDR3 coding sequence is TGCAGTGCTAGTCGGGCCTACGAGCAGTACTTC.

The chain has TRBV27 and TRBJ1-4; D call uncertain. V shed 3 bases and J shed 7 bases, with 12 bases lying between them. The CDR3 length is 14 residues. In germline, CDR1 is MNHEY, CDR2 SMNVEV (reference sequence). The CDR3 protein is CASSFGRPGEKLFF. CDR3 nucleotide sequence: TGTGCCAGCAGTTTCGGCAGGCCGGGTGAAAAACTGTTTTTT. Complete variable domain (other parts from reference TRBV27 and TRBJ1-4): EAQVTQNPRYLITVTGKKLTVTCSQNMNHEYMSWYRQDPGLGLRQIYYSMNVEVTDKGDVPEGYKVSRKEKRNFPLILESPSPNQTSLYFCASSFGRPGEKLFFGSGTQLSVL.

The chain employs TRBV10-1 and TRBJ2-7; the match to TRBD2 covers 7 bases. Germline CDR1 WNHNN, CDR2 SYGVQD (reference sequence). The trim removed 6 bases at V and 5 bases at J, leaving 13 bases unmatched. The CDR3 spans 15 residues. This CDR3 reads CASSGGSNRRDEQYF. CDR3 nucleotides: TGCGCCAGCAGCGGGGGGTCCAATCGCCGGGACGAGCAGTACTTC.

The chain's CDR3 is CASSLNPTGTQYF. CDR3 nucleotide sequence: TGTGCCAGCAGCTTAAACCCTACCGGAACCCAGTACTTC. The chain combines TRBV7-3 with TRBJ2-7, with D unresolved. CDR3 length equals 13 residues. Trimming removed 1 base from V and 10 bases from J, with 14 bases in between. Germline lookup yields CDR1 SGHTA and CDR2 FQGTGA.

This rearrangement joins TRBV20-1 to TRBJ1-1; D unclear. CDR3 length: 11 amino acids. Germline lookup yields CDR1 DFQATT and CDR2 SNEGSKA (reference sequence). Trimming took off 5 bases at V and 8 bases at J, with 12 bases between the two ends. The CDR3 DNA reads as TGCAGTGCTCTTGTGACGGAAGAAGCTTTCTTT. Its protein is CSALVTEEAFF.

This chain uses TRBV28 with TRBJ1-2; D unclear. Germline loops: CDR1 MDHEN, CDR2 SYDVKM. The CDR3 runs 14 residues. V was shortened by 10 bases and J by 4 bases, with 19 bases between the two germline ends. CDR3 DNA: TGTGCCAACTCGGAACCATCGGCACCCTATGGCTACACCTTC. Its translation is CANSEPSAPYGYTF.

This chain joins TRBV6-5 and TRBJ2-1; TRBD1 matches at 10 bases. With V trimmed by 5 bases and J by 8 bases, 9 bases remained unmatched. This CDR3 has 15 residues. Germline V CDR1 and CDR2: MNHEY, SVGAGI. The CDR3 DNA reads TGTGCCAGCAGTACCTGGGACAGGGGAAGGGATGAGCAGTTCTTC. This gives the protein CASSTWDRGRDEQFF.

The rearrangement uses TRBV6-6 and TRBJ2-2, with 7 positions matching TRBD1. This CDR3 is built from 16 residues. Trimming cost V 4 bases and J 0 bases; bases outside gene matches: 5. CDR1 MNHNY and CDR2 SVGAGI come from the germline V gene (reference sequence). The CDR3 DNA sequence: TGTGCCAGCAGTTGGGACAGCGCAACGAACACCGGGGAGCTGTTTTTT. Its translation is CASSWDSATNTGELFF.